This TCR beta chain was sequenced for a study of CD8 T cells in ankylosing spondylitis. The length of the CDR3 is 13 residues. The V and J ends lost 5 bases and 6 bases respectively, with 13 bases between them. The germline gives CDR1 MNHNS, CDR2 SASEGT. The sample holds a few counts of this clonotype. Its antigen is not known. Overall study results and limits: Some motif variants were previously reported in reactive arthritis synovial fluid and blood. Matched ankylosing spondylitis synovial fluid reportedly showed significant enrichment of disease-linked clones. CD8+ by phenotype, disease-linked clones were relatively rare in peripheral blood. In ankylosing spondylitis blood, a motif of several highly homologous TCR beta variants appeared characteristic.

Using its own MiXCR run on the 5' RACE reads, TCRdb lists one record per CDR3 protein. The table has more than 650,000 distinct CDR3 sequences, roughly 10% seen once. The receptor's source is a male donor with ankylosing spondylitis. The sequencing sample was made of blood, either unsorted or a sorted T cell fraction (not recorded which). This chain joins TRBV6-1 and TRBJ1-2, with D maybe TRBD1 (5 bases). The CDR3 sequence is CASSRRDTDGYTF. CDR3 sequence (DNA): TGTGCCAGCAGTCGCAGGGATACGGATGGCTACACCTTC.